This T cell receptor (beta chain) was obtained from a study of blood T cell repertoires in COVID-19. Across the whole study: From T cells, B-cell-depleted T cells, or PBMCs came the material, which was cDNA or gDNA.

Germline V gene data show CDR1 as SGHTA and CDR2 as FQGNSA. This CDR3 comprises 14 residues. Trimming removed 0 bases from V and 5 bases from J; junction bases left unmatched: 3. Source study methods: How many nucleated cells were present was estimated from reference gene primer amplification. Profiling relied on immunoSEQ multiplex PCR, and the TCRdb table lists in-frame clones only, not all of them. The V and J calls and the clone size are those of that table, but D and trimming were determined from the DNA. Of 70,000 or so clones in the sample, roughly 80% are singletons; the top ten hold approximately 17%.

This TCR derives from a man aged 55 to 70 with acute or convalescent COVID-19. This sequence joins TRBV7-2 and TRBJ2-5, with 7 bases identical to TRBD2. The sequenced material came from peripheral blood. CDR3 nucleotides: TGTGCCAGCAGCTTAGCGGGGGGGGAGGAGACCCAGTACTTC. As protein: CASSLAGGEETQYF.